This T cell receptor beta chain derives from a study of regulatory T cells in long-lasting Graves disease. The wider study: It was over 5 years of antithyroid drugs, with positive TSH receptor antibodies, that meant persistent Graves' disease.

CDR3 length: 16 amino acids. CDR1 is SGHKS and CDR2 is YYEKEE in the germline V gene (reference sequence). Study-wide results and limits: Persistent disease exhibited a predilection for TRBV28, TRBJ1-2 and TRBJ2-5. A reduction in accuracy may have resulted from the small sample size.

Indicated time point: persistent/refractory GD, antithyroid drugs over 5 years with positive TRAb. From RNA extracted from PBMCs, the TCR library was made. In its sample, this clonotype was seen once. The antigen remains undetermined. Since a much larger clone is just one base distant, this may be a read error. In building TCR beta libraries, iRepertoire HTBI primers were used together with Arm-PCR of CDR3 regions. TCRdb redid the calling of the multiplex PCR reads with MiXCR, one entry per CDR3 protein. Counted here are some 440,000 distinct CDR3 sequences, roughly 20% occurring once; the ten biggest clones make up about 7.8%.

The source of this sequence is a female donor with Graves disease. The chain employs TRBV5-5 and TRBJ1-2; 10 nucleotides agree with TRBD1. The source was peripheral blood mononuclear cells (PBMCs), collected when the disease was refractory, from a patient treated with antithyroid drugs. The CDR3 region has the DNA TGTGCCAGCAGCCCGTACTCGGACAGGGGGAATTATGGCTGCACCTTC. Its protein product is CASSPYSDRGNYGCTF.